This is a list of T cell receptor beta chains from one sample in a study of identical twins. TCRdb called the 5' RACE reads again in MiXCR, with one record for every CDR3 protein. The table records about 340,000 distinct CDR3 sequences, 9% to 15% of them present only once. These same records also appear under a second study, on yellow fever vaccine responses in identical twins.

Sample: CD8+ T cells sorted from blood. The receptors were gathered from a young woman in good health. The CDR3 runs from the conserved cysteine through the conserved F or W. D genes are given only for firm matches. The size of a clone is reported for some rows only, either as once, few or many, or as a class for expanded clones.

clone_size: few
cdr3_length: 14
v_call: TRBV5-5
d_call: -
j_call: TRBJ2-3
cdr3_aa: CASSRVYDTDTQYF
cdr3_nt: TGTGCCAGCAGCCGGGTGTATGACACAGATACGCAGTATTTT

clone_size: many
cdr3_length: 14
v_call: TRBV4-1
d_call: TRBD1
j_call: TRBJ1-5
cdr3_aa: CASSRQGVSQPQHF
cdr3_nt: TGCGCCAGCAGCCGACAGGGGGTAAGTCAGCCCCAGCATTTT

clone_size: -
cdr3_length: 15
v_call: TRBV12-3/TRBV12-4
d_call: TRBD1
j_call: TRBJ1-2
cdr3_aa: CASSSSDRLSYGYTF
cdr3_nt: TGTGCCAGCAGTTCCTCGGACAGGTTGAGCTATGGCTACACCTTC

clone_size: -
cdr3_length: 16
v_call: TRBV3-1
d_call: TRBD2
j_call: TRBJ2-4
cdr3_aa: CASSLLAGAPKNIQYF
cdr3_nt: TGTGCCAGCAGTCTACTAGCGGGAGCCCCCAAAAACATTCAGTACTTC

clone_size: -
cdr3_length: 16
v_call: TRBV2
d_call: -
j_call: TRBJ1-1
cdr3_aa: CASSEGRSDRNTEAFF
cdr3_nt: TGTGCCAGCAGTGAGGGGAGGTCCGACAGGAACACTGAAGCTTTCTTT

clone_size: many
cdr3_length: 16
v_call: TRBV27
d_call: TRBD1
j_call: TRBJ2-2
cdr3_aa: CASSFLDRVRTGELFF
cdr3_nt: TGTGCCAGCAGTTTCTTGGACAGGGTACGGACCGGGGAGCTGTTTTTT

clone_size: few
cdr3_length: 15
v_call: TRBV7-6
d_call: -
j_call: TRBJ2-5
cdr3_aa: CASSLALGPQETQYF
cdr3_nt: TGTGCCAGCAGCCTAGCTCTAGGGCCCCAAGAGACCCAGTACTTC

clone_size: -
cdr3_length: 16
v_call: TRBV12-5
d_call: -
j_call: TRBJ2-1
cdr3_aa: CASGLPGGPELNEQFF
cdr3_nt: TGTGCTAGTGGTTTGCCCGGGGGGCCCGAACTTAATGAGCAGTTCTTC

clone_size: few
cdr3_length: 14
v_call: TRBV28
d_call: -
j_call: TRBJ1-1
cdr3_aa: CASSFAWGNTEAFF
cdr3_nt: TGTGCCAGCAGTTTTGCTTGGGGGAACACTGAAGCTTTCTTT

clone_size: -
cdr3_length: 15
v_call: TRBV12-3/TRBV12-4
d_call: TRBD2
j_call: TRBJ2-2
cdr3_aa: CASSFSGIGAGELFF
cdr3_nt: TGTGCCAGCAGTTTTAGCGGGATTGGCGCCGGGGAGCTGTTTTTT

clone_size: -
cdr3_length: 16
v_call: TRBV7-9
d_call: TRBD2
j_call: TRBJ2-2
cdr3_aa: CASSGDGLAATGELFF
cdr3_nt: TGTGCCAGCAGCGGAGATGGACTAGCGGCAACCGGGGAGCTGTTTTTT

clone_size: few
cdr3_length: 18
v_call: TRBV7-3
d_call: TRBD2
j_call: TRBJ2-3
cdr3_aa: CASSPGLAGGPGPDTQYF
cdr3_nt: TGTGCCAGCAGCCCGGGACTAGCGGGAGGGCCGGGGCCAGATACGCAGTATTTT

clone_size: -
cdr3_length: 12
v_call: TRBV12-5
d_call: TRBD2
j_call: TRBJ2-1
cdr3_aa: CASGSSGNEQFF
cdr3_nt: TGTGCTAGTGGATCTAGCGGCAATGAGCAGTTCTTC

clone_size: few
cdr3_length: 16
v_call: TRBV4-2
d_call: -
j_call: TRBJ2-7
cdr3_aa: CASSQDPVAFGFEQYF
cdr3_nt: TGTGCCAGCAGCCAAGATCCGGTAGCGTTCGGATTCGAGCAGTACTTC

clone_size: -
cdr3_length: 15
v_call: TRBV6-5
d_call: -
j_call: TRBJ1-2
cdr3_aa: CASSYNGALNYGYTF
cdr3_nt: TGTGCCAGCAGTTATAACGGAGCCTTAAACTATGGCTACACCTTC

clone_size: -
cdr3_length: 12
v_call: TRBV9
d_call: -
j_call: TRBJ1-2
cdr3_aa: CASSVGQYGYTF
cdr3_nt: TGTGCCAGCAGCGTAGGACAATATGGCTACACCTTC

clone_size: few
cdr3_length: 15
v_call: TRBV7-9
d_call: TRBD1
j_call: TRBJ1-5
cdr3_aa: CASSEGQGLWQPQHF
cdr3_nt: TGTGCCAGCAGCGAGGGACAGGGGTTATGGCAGCCCCAGCATTTT

clone_size: few
cdr3_length: 12
v_call: TRBV28
d_call: TRBD2
j_call: TRBJ2-3
cdr3_aa: CASSTPSGQEYF
cdr3_nt: TGTGCCAGCAGTACCCCTAGCGGGCAGGAGTATTTT

clone_size: -
cdr3_length: 15
v_call: TRBV2
d_call: -
j_call: TRBJ2-1
cdr3_aa: CASSGTGVHNNEQFF
cdr3_nt: TGTGCCAGCAGTGGGACTGGGGTACACAACAATGAGCAGTTCTTC

clone_size: -
cdr3_length: 17
v_call: TRBV7-6
d_call: TRBD2
j_call: TRBJ2-5
cdr3_aa: CASSLGLAGRNQETQYF
cdr3_nt: TGTGCCAGCAGCTTGGGACTAGCGGGGAGGAACCAAGAGACCCAGTACTTC

clone_size: few
cdr3_length: 15
v_call: TRBV12-5
d_call: TRBD2
j_call: TRBJ2-5
cdr3_aa: CASAFAGLAEETQYF
cdr3_nt: TGTGCTAGTGCCTTCGCCGGACTAGCGGAAGAGACCCAGTACTTC

clone_size: few
cdr3_length: 14
v_call: TRBV11-2
d_call: TRBD1
j_call: TRBJ1-2
cdr3_aa: CASSATGTDYGYTF
cdr3_nt: TGTGCCAGCAGCGCCACCGGGACAGACTATGGCTACACCTTC

clone_size: many
cdr3_length: 13
v_call: TRBV6-6
d_call: -
j_call: TRBJ1-1
cdr3_aa: CASSYAANTEAFF
cdr3_nt: TGTGCCAGCAGTTACGCAGCAAACACTGAAGCTTTCTTT

clone_size: -
cdr3_length: 10
v_call: TRBV2
d_call: -
j_call: TRBJ1-2
cdr3_aa: CASTMAGYTF
cdr3_nt: TGTGCCAGCACAATGGCTGGCTACACCTTC

clone_size: -
cdr3_length: 15
v_call: TRBV4-1
d_call: -
j_call: TRBJ2-7
cdr3_aa: CASSQVGVNSYEQYF
cdr3_nt: TGCGCCAGCAGCCAAGTGGGTGTCAACTCCTACGAGCAGTACTTC

clone_size: -
cdr3_length: 19
v_call: TRBV5-1
d_call: -
j_call: TRBJ1-5
cdr3_aa: CASSLVISARTLGHQPQHF
cdr3_nt: TGCGCCAGCAGCTTGGTGATCAGTGCAAGGACATTGGGTCATCAGCCCCAGCATTTT

clone_size: -
cdr3_length: 14
v_call: TRBV7-6
d_call: TRBD2
j_call: TRBJ2-1
cdr3_aa: CASSTGLGDNEQFF
cdr3_nt: TGTGCCAGCAGCACAGGACTAGGGGACAATGAGCAGTTCTTC

clone_size: -
cdr3_length: 17
v_call: TRBV7-6
d_call: TRBD2
j_call: TRBJ2-5
cdr3_aa: CASSRKRESRWGETQYF
cdr3_nt: TGTGCCAGCAGCCGTAAGCGGGAGTCCCGGTGGGGAGAGACCCAGTACTTC

clone_size: -
cdr3_length: 13
v_call: TRBV28
d_call: -
j_call: TRBJ2-2
cdr3_aa: CASPPSNTGELFF
cdr3_nt: TGTGCCAGCCCGCCCTCGAACACCGGGGAGCTGTTTTTT

clone_size: few
cdr3_length: 17
v_call: TRBV5-1
d_call: -
j_call: TRBJ2-3
cdr3_aa: CASSPVRENVGTDTQYF
cdr3_nt: TGCGCCAGCAGCCCCGTCAGGGAGAACGTCGGCACAGATACGCAGTATTTT

clone_size: few
cdr3_length: 15
v_call: TRBV6-2/TRBV6-3
d_call: -
j_call: TRBJ2-3
cdr3_aa: CASSYPRVTTDTQYF
cdr3_nt: TGTGCCAGCAGTTATCCCAGGGTAACGACAGATACGCAGTATTTT

clone_size: -
cdr3_length: 15
v_call: TRBV4-2
d_call: -
j_call: TRBJ2-1
cdr3_aa: CASSLSLASSNEQFF
cdr3_nt: TGTGCCAGCAGCCTAAGCTTAGCTTCGTCTAATGAGCAGTTCTTC

clone_size: many
cdr3_length: 12
v_call: TRBV12-3/TRBV12-4
d_call: -
j_call: TRBJ1-4
cdr3_aa: CASSLGRGKLFF
cdr3_nt: TGTGCCAGCAGTTTAGGAAGGGGAAAACTGTTTTTT

clone_size: few
cdr3_length: 13
v_call: TRBV7-9
d_call: TRBD1
j_call: TRBJ2-7
cdr3_aa: CASQRQGVYEQYF
cdr3_nt: TGTGCCAGCCAGCGGCAGGGGGTGTACGAGCAGTACTTC

clone_size: -
cdr3_length: 14
v_call: TRBV5-5
d_call: TRBD1
j_call: TRBJ1-4
cdr3_aa: CASSQTGLNEKLFF
cdr3_nt: TGTGCCAGCAGCCAGACAGGGCTAAATGAAAAACTGTTTTTT

clone_size: -
cdr3_length: 14
v_call: TRBV27
d_call: TRBD2
j_call: TRBJ2-5
cdr3_aa: CASSNIAGTETQYF
cdr3_nt: TGTGCCAGCAGTAACATAGCGGGGACGGAGACCCAGTACTTC

clone_size: -
cdr3_length: 12
v_call: TRBV29-1
d_call: -
j_call: TRBJ1-2
cdr3_aa: CSVDEGNYGYTF
cdr3_nt: TGCAGCGTTGATGAGGGGAACTATGGCTACACCTTC

clone_size: -
cdr3_length: 13
v_call: TRBV7-9
d_call: -
j_call: TRBJ1-2
cdr3_aa: CASSLQAIYGYTF
cdr3_nt: TGTGCCAGCAGCTTACAGGCGATCTATGGCTACACCTTC

clone_size: many
cdr3_length: 13
v_call: TRBV10-1
d_call: -
j_call: TRBJ2-1
cdr3_aa: CASSVSEYNEQFF
cdr3_nt: TGCGCCAGCAGCGTTAGCGAATACAATGAGCAGTTCTTC

clone_size: many
cdr3_length: 13
v_call: TRBV3-1
d_call: -
j_call: TRBJ1-3
cdr3_aa: CASSQDVRNTIYF
cdr3_nt: TGTGCCAGCAGCCAAGATGTAAGAAACACCATATATTTT

clone_size: few
cdr3_length: 16
v_call: TRBV6-5
d_call: TRBD2
j_call: TRBJ2-3
cdr3_aa: CASSSGGTGATDTQYF
cdr3_nt: TGTGCCAGCAGTTCGGGAGGGACGGGGGCCACAGATACGCAGTATTTT

clone_size: -
cdr3_length: 15
v_call: TRBV20-1
d_call: TRBD2
j_call: TRBJ2-3
cdr3_aa: CSAPSEASGKDTQYF
cdr3_nt: TGCAGTGCCCCGTCAGAGGCTAGCGGGAAAGATACGCAGTATTTT

clone_size: -
cdr3_length: 14
v_call: TRBV20-1
d_call: TRBD1
j_call: TRBJ2-1
cdr3_aa: CSARLDRGYNEQFF
cdr3_nt: TGCAGTGCTAGATTGGACAGGGGATACAATGAGCAGTTCTTC